This TCR beta chain was observed in a study of T cell responses to AZD1222 COVID-19 vaccine. This clone was picked up one time. Its antigen is still unknown. Overall study results and limits: The span of vaccine-associated CD4 TCRs extended across spike, with dominance at 160-218 and 743-854. Females outnumbered males among donors, who were mostly white British; clonal diversity was possibly underestimated.

V gave up 7 bases and J gave up 5 bases; unmatched junction bases: 7. CDR1 and CDR2 (germline): SQVTM, ANQGSEA. The CDR3 has 15 residues. The method was immunoSEQ multiplex PCR; TCRdb's version includes in-frame clones alone and lacks a portion of them. The sample has 140,000 to 150,000 clones, 89% seen once. Sequencing was performed on peripheral blood, taken 28 days after the second AZD1222 dose. This sequence originates from an adult who received the AZD1222 COVID-19 vaccine. This sequence joins TRBV29-1 and TRBJ2-1, with 14 bases fitting TRBD2. CDR3 coding DNA: TGCAGCGCCGGACTAGCGGGAGGTTTCCACAATGAGCAGTTCTTC. Translating gives CSAGLAGGFHNEQFF.